The source of this T cell receptor beta chain is a study of Graves' ophthalmopathy and Graves' hyperthyroidism (dated by TCRdb to the late 2010s). About the full investigation: Stable hyperthyroidism was defined as no progression to ophthalmopathy within 18 months of follow-up. A discovery set of 95 to 100 patients (43 ophthalmopathy, 55 to 60 stable hyperthyroidism) was enrolled to explore V-J signatures distinguishing ophthalmopathy from hyperthyroidism. The study used signatures of the TCR beta repertoire to tell Graves' ophthalmopathy apart from Graves' hyperthyroidism and to predict which patients would progress to ophthalmopathy. An independent validation cohort was composed of around 19 hyperthyroidism patients and 15 to 17 patients who later progressed from hyperthyroidism to ophthalmopathy. Following sampling, methimazole starting at 30 mg daily was administered to hyperthyroidism patients, and high-dose intravenous methylprednisolone was administered to ophthalmopathy patients. T-cell repertoires of thyroid tissue and blood were compared in 5 or 6 hyperthyroidism patients. In total, 135 blood samples were TCR-sequenced: 40 to 45 ophthalmopathy, about 75 hyperthyroidism and approximately 17 hyperthyroidism-to-ophthalmopathy patients. Beyond this particular receptor, the publication reports: Most expanded thyroid clonotypes with frequency above 0.001 were also detected in blood, suggesting blood repertoires may reflect the thyroid immune response. Sample size was not predetermined statistically, and investigators were not blinded to group allocation. In validation, the model predicted ophthalmopathy progression with over 60% sensitivity and roughly 78% specificity; fewer than 15 predicted patients were CT-confirmed with GO in a median of 6.5 months. In cross-validation, the 13-signature model distinguished ophthalmopathy from stable hyperthyroidism with 85% to 90% sensitivity and about 84% specificity, and in the test set the corresponding values were about 80% and 75%.

The germline V gene encodes CDR1 SGHRS and CDR2 YFSETQ. Taken from cysteine to phenylalanine, the CDR3 has 14 residues. This entry keeps only the CDR3 DNA: 42 bases, framed from base 1. Cut back by 4 bases and 13 bases, the V and J ends lie 18 bases apart. Patients with hyperthyroidism were aged 18 to 65 years, had been newly diagnosed, and had a disease duration of less than 2 months. Patients were excluded if they had other autoimmune diseases, uncontrolled infections, pregnancy or lactation. Clinical symptoms, serum thyroxine, TRAb, thyroid ultrasound and orbital computed tomography formed the basis of the diagnosis. Total RNA was extracted using Trizol reagent, and RNA quality was checked on an Agilent 2100 Bioanalyzer. In this sample, this clonotype turned up many times. Its antigen is not yet known. No base quality information exists; no much larger clone differs at one position. For repertoire sequencing, TCR beta CDR3 regions were amplified from RNA transcripts. The first round was an RT-PCR using HTBI primers with the Qiagen OneStep RT-PCR kit, and this first round was followed by a second-round multiplex PCR, then size selection and purification. Libraries were sequenced on an Illumina HiSeq2000 using paired-end 100 bp reads. On the study's bioinformatics: SOAPnuke was used to process the reads, throwing out any read that had adapters, had uncalled bases, had a mean Phred below 15, or lacked an exact constant-primer or identifier match. COPE v1.2.5 was used to merge high-quality paired reads. Each unique nucleotide sequence was treated as a clonotype, and MiTCR v1.1 was used to align the clonotypes to the IMGT TRB V, D and J references. Analysis was restricted to V-J combinations with a frequency above 0.0001, which covered roughly 99% of repertoires. A TCR clonal expansion and chaos score per V-J combination was defined as the ratio of F50 clonal expansion to chaos observed in the TCRdist matrix. Welch's t-statistics and random forest were used to reduce the features to some 13 V-J combinations, which were then used as input to a naive Bayes classifier. Thyroid-blood repertoire similarity was quantified with the Morisita-Horn index. Using fastp trimming at Q25 and MiXCR clonotype assembly, TCRdb reanalyzed the public sequencing data and kept in-frame beta chains. Rows matching on CDR3 protein sequence are summarized as one entry with the most common DNA and genes. The V and J calls were not made by the authors but by TCRdb's processing. The sample table lists over a million distinct CDR3 sequences, roughly 35% of them with a count of one. The ten largest make up around 10% of the sample.

The sequence derives from an adult man with Graves' hyperthyroidism. Sequencing input: peripheral blood or thyroid tissue (not recorded which). Recombination connected TRBV5-1 to TRBJ1-6, with the D gene call left open. This receptor carries the CDR3 CASSPAVGNPPLHF. The DNA is TGCGCCAGCAGCCCTGCGGTCGGGAATCCTCCCCTCCACTTT.